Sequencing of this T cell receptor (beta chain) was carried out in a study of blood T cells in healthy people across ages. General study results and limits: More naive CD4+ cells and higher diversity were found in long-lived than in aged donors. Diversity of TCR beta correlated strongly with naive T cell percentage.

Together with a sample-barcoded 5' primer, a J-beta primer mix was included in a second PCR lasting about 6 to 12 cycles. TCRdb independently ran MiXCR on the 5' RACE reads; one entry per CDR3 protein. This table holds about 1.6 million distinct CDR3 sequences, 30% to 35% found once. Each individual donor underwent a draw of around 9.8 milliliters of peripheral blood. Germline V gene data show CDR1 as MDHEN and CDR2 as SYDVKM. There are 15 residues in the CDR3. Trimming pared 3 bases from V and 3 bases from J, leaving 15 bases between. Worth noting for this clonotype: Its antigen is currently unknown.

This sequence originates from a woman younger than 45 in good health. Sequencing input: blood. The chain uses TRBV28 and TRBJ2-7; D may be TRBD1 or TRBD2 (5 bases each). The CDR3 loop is CASSFGTATNYEQYF. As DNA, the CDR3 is TGTGCCAGCAGTTTTGGGACGGCCACAAACTACGAGCAGTACTTC.